This TCR beta chain was identified in a study of T cells in Graves' hyperthyroidism and ophthalmopathy. Whole-study findings and limits: A 13 V-J signature model discriminated ophthalmopathy versus stable hyperthyroidism. Ophthalmopathy prediction by the model preceded onset by a median about 6.3 months.

Amplification of TCR beta CDR3 regions was performed using RNA transcripts as template. Researchers ran a first-round RT-PCR on the TCR CDR3 using the HTBI primer set. TCRdb processed the multiplex PCR reads anew with MiXCR; each CDR3 protein has one entry. The sample yields some 370,000 distinct CDR3 sequences, 11% to 15% seen once. This clonotype was picked up many times. The antigen remains undetermined. The source of the PBMCs was 8.5 to 10 ml of fresh peripheral blood. Sequencing was carried out using blood. The sequence came from a man in his fifties or sixties with Graves' ophthalmopathy.

CDR3 nucleotide sequence: TGCAGGATGGACAGGGACCTGAACACTGAAGCTTTCTTT. Protein: CRMDRDLNTEAFF. The chain has TRBV29-1 and TRBJ1-1; TRBD1 aligns across 8 bases. CDR3 length: 13 residues. From germline, CDR1 is SQVTM and CDR2 ANQGSEA.